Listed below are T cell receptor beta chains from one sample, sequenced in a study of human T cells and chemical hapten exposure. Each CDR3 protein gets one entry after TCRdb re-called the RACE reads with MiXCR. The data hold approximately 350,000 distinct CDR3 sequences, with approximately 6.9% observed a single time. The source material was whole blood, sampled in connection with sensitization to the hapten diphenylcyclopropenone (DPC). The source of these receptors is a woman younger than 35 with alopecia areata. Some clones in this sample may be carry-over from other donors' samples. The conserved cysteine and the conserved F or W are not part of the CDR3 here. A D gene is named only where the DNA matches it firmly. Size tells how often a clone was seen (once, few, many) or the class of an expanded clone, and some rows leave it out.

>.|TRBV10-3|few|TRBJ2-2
AISESWTENTGELF
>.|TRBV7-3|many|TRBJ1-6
ASSLGS
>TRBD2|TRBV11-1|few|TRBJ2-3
ASSFPNGSGGAGDTQY
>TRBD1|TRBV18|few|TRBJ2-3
ASSPPTGAGRDTQY
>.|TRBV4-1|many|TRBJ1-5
ASSQGGVRQPQH
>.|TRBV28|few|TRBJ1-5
AIGGGPFEPQH
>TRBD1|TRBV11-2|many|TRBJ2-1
ASKPPPGQGKHEQF
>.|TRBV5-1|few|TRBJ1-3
ASSYSYEARNTIY
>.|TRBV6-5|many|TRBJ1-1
ASTLSRKGWHTEAF
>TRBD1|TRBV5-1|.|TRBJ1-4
ASSGQGATNEKLF
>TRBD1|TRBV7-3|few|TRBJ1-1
ASSLRGGEYTEAF
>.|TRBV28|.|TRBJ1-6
ASTLTPRAYNSPLH
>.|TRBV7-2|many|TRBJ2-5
ASSRRGTQY
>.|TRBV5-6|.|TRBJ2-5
ASSWEHGTQY
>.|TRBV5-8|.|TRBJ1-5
ASSLAPRGNQPQH
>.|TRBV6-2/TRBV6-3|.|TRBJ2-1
ASGSGDSSGREQF
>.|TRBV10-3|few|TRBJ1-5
AISEHQGPNSNQPQH
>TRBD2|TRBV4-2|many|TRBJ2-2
ASSQDLWRGGRTGELF
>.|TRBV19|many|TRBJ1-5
ASSGSYNQPQH
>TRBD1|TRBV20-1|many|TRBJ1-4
TAIDRGSEKLF
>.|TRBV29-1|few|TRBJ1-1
SVDHQGNTEAF
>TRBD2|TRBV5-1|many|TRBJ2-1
ASRATSGGSSYNEQF
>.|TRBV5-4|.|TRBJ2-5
ASSLQEAKTQY
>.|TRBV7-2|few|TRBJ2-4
ASSLSAKNIQY
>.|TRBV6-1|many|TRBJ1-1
ASSEQGNTEAF
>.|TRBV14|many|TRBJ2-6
ASSNFLLGANVLT
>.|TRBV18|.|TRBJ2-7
ASSPGLQTYEQY
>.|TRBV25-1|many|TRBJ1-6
ASSEGNNSPLH
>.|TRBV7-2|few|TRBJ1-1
ASSLTLSMNTEAF
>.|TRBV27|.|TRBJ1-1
ASISWGKGTEAF
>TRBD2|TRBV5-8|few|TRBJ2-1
ASSYRLAGPYNEQF
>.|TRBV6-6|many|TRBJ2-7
ASLRTNDYEQY
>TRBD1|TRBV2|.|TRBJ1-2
ASSEYDRGDGYT